This TCR beta chain was captured by sequencing in a study of T cells in Graves' hyperthyroidism and ophthalmopathy. The study's findings and limits: From stable hyperthyroidism, ophthalmopathy was set apart by a 13 V-J model.

About this clonotype: Its antigen is unidentified.

The CDR3 totals 15 residues. Trimming removed 5 bases at V and 1 base at J, with 13 bases between. Looked up from germline, CDR1 is LNHDA and CDR2 is SQIVND (reference sequence). Each patient was aged 18 to 65 and had newly diagnosed hyperthyroidism of under 2 months' duration. Initially, at the first diagnosis of hyperthyroidism and before any ophthalmopathy symptoms, blood was sampled. PBMCs were collected from an approximately 9.3 ml volume of fresh peripheral blood. Amplification of TCR beta CDR3 regions used RNA as the template. The TCR CDR3 was amplified in a first-round RT-PCR using the HTBI primer set. TCRdb re-derived calls from the multiplex PCR reads in MiXCR, one entry per CDR3 protein. The sample includes roughly 290,000 distinct CDR3 sequences, 13% seen only once; the top ten take roughly 8%.

The genes are TRBV19 and TRBJ2-3, with D perhaps being TRBD1 or TRBD2 (6 bases each). The sequence was collected from a woman in her twenties or thirties with Graves' hyperthyroidism that later progressed to Graves' ophthalmopathy. Sequencing used blood. CDR3 residues: CASSARRGRTDTQYF. The CDR3 coding sequence is TGTGCCAGTAGTGCCCGACGGGGGCGCACAGATACGCAGTATTTT.